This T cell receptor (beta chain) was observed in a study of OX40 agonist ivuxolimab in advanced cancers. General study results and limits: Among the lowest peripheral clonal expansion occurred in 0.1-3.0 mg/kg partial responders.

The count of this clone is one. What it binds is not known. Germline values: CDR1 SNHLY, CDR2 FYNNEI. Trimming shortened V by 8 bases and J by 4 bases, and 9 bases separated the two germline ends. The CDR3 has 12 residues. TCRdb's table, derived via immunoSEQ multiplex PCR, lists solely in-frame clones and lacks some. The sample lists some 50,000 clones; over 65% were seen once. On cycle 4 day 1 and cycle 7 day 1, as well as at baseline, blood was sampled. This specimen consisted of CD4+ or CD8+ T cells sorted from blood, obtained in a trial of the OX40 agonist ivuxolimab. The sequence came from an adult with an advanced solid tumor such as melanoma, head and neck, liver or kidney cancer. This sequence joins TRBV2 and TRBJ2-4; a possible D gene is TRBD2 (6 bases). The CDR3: CASGLAKNIQYF. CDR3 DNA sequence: TGTGCCAGCGGCCTAGCGAAAAACATTCAGTACTTC.